This T cell receptor beta chain came from a study of blood T cell repertoires in COVID-19. From germline, CDR1 is GTSNPN and CDR2 SVGIG (reference sequence). Trimming took off 0 bases at V and 5 bases at J, with 13 bases between the two ends. The CDR3 is 15 residues long. Assay used: immunoSEQ multiplex PCR; TCRdb lists only in-frame clones, some missing. The data contain 150,000 or so clones, around three quarters of them singletons. The sequencing input was peripheral blood. The source of this sequence is a man older than 75 with acute or convalescent COVID-19. The J gene is TRBJ2-2, the V gene TRBV30, with D possibly matching TRBD2 (6 bases). The CDR3 is CAWSVWRAGTGELFF. CDR3 coding DNA: TGTGCCTGGAGTGTTTGGAGGGCTGGGACCGGGGAGCTGTTTTTT.